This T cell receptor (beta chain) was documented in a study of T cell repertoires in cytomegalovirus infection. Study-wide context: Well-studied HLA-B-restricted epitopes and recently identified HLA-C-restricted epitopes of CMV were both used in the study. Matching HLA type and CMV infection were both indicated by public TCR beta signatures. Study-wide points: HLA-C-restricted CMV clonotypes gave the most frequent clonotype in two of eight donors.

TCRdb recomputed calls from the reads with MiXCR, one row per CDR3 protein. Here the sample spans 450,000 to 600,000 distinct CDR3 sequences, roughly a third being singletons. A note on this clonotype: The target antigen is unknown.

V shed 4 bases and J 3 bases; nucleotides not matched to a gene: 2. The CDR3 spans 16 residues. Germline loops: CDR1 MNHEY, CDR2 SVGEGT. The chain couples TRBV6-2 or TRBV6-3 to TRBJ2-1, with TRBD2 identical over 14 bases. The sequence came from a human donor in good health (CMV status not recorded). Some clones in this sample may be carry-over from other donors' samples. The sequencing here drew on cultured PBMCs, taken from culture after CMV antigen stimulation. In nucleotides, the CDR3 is TGTGCCAGCAGTTTTGGGACTAGCGGGAGCTACAATGAGCAGTTCTTC. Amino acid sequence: CASSFGTSGSYNEQFF.